A single sample gave rise to the 28 T cell receptor beta chains below, sequenced in a study of healthy donors' naive CD4 and CD8 T cells. Each TCR library used around 500 ng of total RNA and a linear amplification protocol. A single record per CDR3 protein comes from TCRdb applying MiXCR to the reads. The sample gives roughly 200,000 distinct CDR3 sequences, about 70% of which show up once; more than 2% is in the top ten. Sequencing input: naive CD4+ and CD8+ T cells sorted from blood, pooled from several donors. The receptor set was obtained from a pool of human donors in good health; the sample pools cells from several healthy donors.

This clonotype was seen more than once but under ten times. The chain uses TRBV19 and TRBJ1-1; tentatively, D is TRBD1 (5 bases). The V gene lost 5 bases and the J gene lost 0 bases, with 10 bases spanning the gap. Germline V CDR1 and CDR2: LNHDA, SQIVND (reference sequence). CDR3 length equals 14 residues. The CDR3: CASSLTGMNTEAFF. CDR3 bases: TGTGCCAGTAGTCTAACAGGAATGAACACTGAAGCTTTCTTT.

This chain uses TRBV19 with TRBJ2-1, with a weak D call TRBD2 (6 bases). Germline V gives CDR1 LNHDA, CDR2 SQIVND (reference sequence). This CDR3 has 18 residues. Trimming took 0 bases from V and 0 from J, leaving 15 bases between them. The CDR3, as DNA: TGTGCCAGTAGTATAGATGGGGCGGGACTCACCTCCTACAATGAGCAGTTCTTC. It codes for CASSIDGAGLTSYNEQFF.

This clonotype has only a few counts. The chain is built from TRBV6-5 and TRBJ2-1; D may match TRBD1 or TRBD2 (5 bases each). Germline CDR1 reads MNHEY; CDR2 reads SVGAGI. V was clipped by 3 bases and J by 7 bases, with 13 bases between them. This CDR3 comprises 14 residues. The CDR3 DNA follows: TGTGCCAGCAGTTATCCCGGGACCACTAATGAGCAGTTCTTC. This translates into CASSYPGTTNEQFF.

This chain uses TRBV29-1 with TRBJ2-1; TRBD2 matches at 7 bases. V shed 2 bases, J shed 5 bases, and the junction held 6 bases outside the gene matches. Germline assignment: CDR1 SQVTM and CDR2 ANQGSEA. The CDR3 runs to 14 residues. This CDR3 is CSVELQREDNEQFF. CDR3 DNA sequence: TGCAGCGTTGAACTCCAGCGGGAAGACAATGAGCAGTTCTTC.

The chain has TRBV12-5 and TRBJ2-7; D remains ambiguous. CDR3 length: 13 amino acids. The germline CDR1 and CDR2 sequences are LGHNT and FRNRAP. The CDR3 loop reads CASSRSGPYEQYF. The CDR3 DNA is TGTGCCAGCAGCCGATCAGGCCCATACGAGCAGTACTTC.

The J gene is TRBJ2-1, the V gene TRBV19; 9 nucleotides line up with TRBD2. The CDR3 is 14 amino acids. Unmatched junction bases numbered 4, after V lost 7 bases and J lost 3 bases. The germline CDR1 and CDR2 sequences are LNHDA and SQIVND (reference sequence). The CDR3 sequence is CASIFSGGYNEQFF. The CDR3 nucleotides read TGTGCCAGTATCTTTAGCGGGGGCTACAATGAGCAGTTCTTC. Together with reference TRBV19 and TRBJ2-1, the CDR3 gives the full variable domain: DGGITQSPKYLFRKEGQNVTLSCEQNLNHDAMYWYRQDPGQGLRLIYYSQIVNDFQKGDIAEGYSVSREKKESFPLTVTSAQKNPTAFYLCASIFSGGYNEQFFGPGTRLTVL.

CDR3 region: CSVVRVSNTEAFF. In DNA, the CDR3 is TGCAGCGTTGTAAGGGTCTCGAACACTGAAGCTTTCTTT. The chain joins TRBV29-1 to TRBJ1-1; D gene uncertain. The ends were cut back, 4 bases at V and 1 base at J, with 10 bases in the middle. There are 13 residues in the CDR3. The germline V gene encodes CDR1 SQVTM and CDR2 ANQGSEA.

The chain is built from TRBV27 and TRBJ1-6; 9 nucleotides match TRBD1. V lost 5 bases and J lost 9; bases outside the gene matches: 8. The CDR3 runs 15 residues. Germline V CDR1 and CDR2: MNHEY, SMNVEV (reference sequence). In DNA, the CDR3 is TGTGCCAGCAGTCTTACCGGGACAGGGACTTCACCCCTCCACTTT. Amino acids: CASSLTGTGTSPLHF.

The chain carries TRBV6-6 and TRBJ2-5, with 7 bases lining up with TRBD1. V dropped 6 bases and J dropped 5; count of bases not matched to a gene: 6. Looked up from germline, CDR1 is MNHNY and CDR2 is SVGAGI (reference sequence). The CDR3 contains 13 residues. The CDR3 DNA follows: TGTGCCAGCAGGAAAACAGGGGAGGAGACCCAGTACTTC. Translating it yields CASRKTGEETQYF.

The chain links TRBV29-1 to TRBJ1-1, with a possible D match to TRBD1 (5 bases). The CDR3 sequence is 13 residues long. From germline, CDR1 is SQVTM and CDR2 ANQGSEA. V lost 1 base and J 11 bases, leaving 17 bases between the germline ends. The CDR3 here is CSVEVDIPGLAFF. The CDR3 nucleotides are TGCAGCGTTGAAGTGGACATTCCGGGCCTCGCTTTCTTT.

This chain joins TRBV6-2 or TRBV6-3 and TRBJ1-5; 8 nucleotides agree with TRBD1. V was pared by 6 bases and J by 2 bases, with 3 bases of the junction left unmatched. From germline, CDR1 is MNHEY and CDR2 SVGEGT. The CDR3 consists of 14 residues. The CDR3 nucleotides read TGTGCCAGCAGGACAGGGGCAGGCAATCAGCCCCAGCATTTT. Its protein product is CASRTGAGNQPQHF.

Notes on this clonotype: A read error may produce the germline difference seen at one junction end. This chain joins TRBV29-1 and TRBJ2-2; 7 bases are shared with TRBD1. This CDR3 is built from 13 residues. Germline V gene data show CDR1 as SQVTM and CDR2 as ANQGSEA. The DNA of the CDR3 is TGCGGCGTTGCATTGACAGGGACCGGGGAGCTGTTTTTT. Its translation: CGVALTGTGELFF.

This chain uses TRBV29-1 with TRBJ2-7; weak D call: TRBD2 (5 bases). V was shortened by 4 bases and J by 2 bases, with 15 bases between the two germline ends. Germline CDR1 is SQVTM and CDR2 is ANQGSEA. The CDR3 is made up of 14 amino acids. In nucleotides, the CDR3 is TGCAGCGTTGCCCTTGCGGAGGAACCCTACGAGCAGTACTTC. Translated: CSVALAEEPYEQYF.

The sample holds one count of this clonotype. The V call is TRBV6-5, the J call TRBJ1-1, with D unresolved. Germline CDR1 is MNHEY and CDR2 is SVGAGI. Trimming took off 0 bases at V and 10 bases at J, with 12 bases between the two ends. This CDR3 has 13 residues. The CDR3 is CASSYSGSGSAFF. In DNA, the CDR3 is TGTGCCAGCAGTTACTCGGGCAGTGGATCAGCTTTCTTT.

This chain uses TRBV7-8 with TRBJ2-7; D possibly corresponds to TRBD2 (6 bases). V was pared by 5 bases and J by 1 base, with 15 bases between. This CDR3 is 15 amino acids long. Germline CDR1 and CDR2: SGHVS and FQNEAQ. The CDR3 loop reads CASSGGGDASYEQYF. CDR3 in DNA: TGTGCCAGCAGCGGCGGAGGGGACGCTTCCTACGAGCAGTACTTC.

The chain uses TRBV19 and TRBJ1-2; D gene uncertain. V lost 9 bases and J 6 bases, leaving 5 bases between the germline ends. This CDR3 region has 9 residues. Germline V gene lookup returns CDR1 LNHDA and CDR2 SQIVND (reference sequence). In DNA form, the CDR3 reads TGTGCCAGGGGCCATGGCTACACCTTC. Translating it yields CARGHGYTF.

A few counts support this clonotype. V and J are TRBV29-1 and TRBJ2-7, with 9 bases fitting TRBD1. J gave up 1 base and V 7 bases, and 5 bases lay outside the gene matches. Looked up from germline, CDR1 is SQVTM and CDR2 is ANQGSEA. The CDR3 spans 13 residues. This CDR3 is CSALDRGSYEQYF. CDR3 in DNA: TGCAGCGCCTTGGACAGGGGATCCTACGAGCAGTACTTC.

This clonotype appeared once. The chain carries TRBV29-1 and TRBJ2-1; D is possibly TRBD1 or TRBD2 (5 bases each). V was clipped by 2 bases and J by 6 bases, with 17 bases between them. The germline V gene has CDR1 SQVTM and CDR2 ANQGSEA. This CDR3 comprises 15 residues. CDR3 loop: CSVEPIATGGNEQFF. For the CDR3, the DNA is TGCAGCGTTGAACCAATCGCCACAGGAGGCAATGAGCAGTTCTTC.

The chain employs TRBV29-1 and TRBJ2-1; D call uncertain. Germline loops: CDR1 SQVTM, CDR2 ANQGSEA. This CDR3 has 11 amino acids. Trimming stripped 5 bases from V and 0 bases from J, with 2 bases between. The CDR3 spells CSVRSYNEQFF. As DNA, the CDR3 is TGCAGCGTTCGCTCCTACAATGAGCAGTTCTTC.

V and J are TRBV6-6 and TRBJ2-1; 8 positions match TRBD2. The CDR3 spans 16 residues. V lost 3 bases and J lost 4; bases outside the gene matches: 8. Germline-derived CDR1 and CDR2 are MNHNY and SVGAGI (reference sequence). CDR3 loop: CASSYLAGWRYNEQFF. The CDR3 nucleotides read TGTGCCAGCAGTTATCTAGCGGGTTGGAGGTACAATGAGCAGTTCTTC.

This clonotype was recorded a few times. This chain uses TRBV29-1 with TRBJ1-1; 9 positions match TRBD1. V lost 6 bases, J lost 1 base, and 0 bases stayed unmatched. Germline values: CDR1 SQVTM, CDR2 ANQGSEA. The CDR3 is 12 residues long. DNA for the CDR3: TGCAGCGTGGACAGGGGGAACACTGAAGCTTTCTTT. Amino acids: CSVDRGNTEAFF.

This clonotype was seen a few times. V usage is TRBV10-3 and J usage is TRBJ1-1; a possible D gene is TRBD1 (5 bases). This CDR3 is 16 amino acids long. The germline CDR1 and CDR2 sequences are ENHRY and SYGVKD. The V gene lost 2 bases and the J gene lost 0 bases, with 13 bases spanning the gap. In DNA, the CDR3 is TGTGCCATCAGTGAGGATACCTTGGACATGAACACTGAAGCTTTCTTT. Amino acid sequence: CAISEDTLDMNTEAFF.

The chain employs TRBV19 and TRBJ1-1; TRBD1 is a possible D gene (6 bases). Trimming took 5 bases from V and 3 from J, leaving 28 bases between them. Germline V gene sequence: CDR1 LNHDA, CDR2 SQIVND (reference sequence). The CDR3 is 19 amino acids. CDR3 protein: CASSGPQDRGKGIDTEAFF. The CDR3 nucleotides read TGTGCCAGTAGTGGACCACAGGACAGAGGTAAAGGTATCGACACTGAAGCTTTCTTT.

V gene TRBV19 combines with J gene TRBJ2-3; 9 positions agree with TRBD1. Trimming cost V 9 bases and J 10 bases; bases outside gene matches: 17. The CDR3 loop spans 15 amino acids. Germline CDR1 and CDR2: LNHDA and SQIVND (reference sequence). In DNA form, the CDR3 reads TGTGCCAGCCGTCCTCCGGGACAGGGCGAAGTCCCGCAGTATTTT. Encoded protein: CASRPPGQGEVPQYF.

J is TRBJ2-7 and V is TRBV19; unclear D gene. Germline V CDR1 and CDR2: LNHDA, SQIVND (reference sequence). The CDR3 runs to 17 residues. V shed 3 bases and J shed 6 bases, with 24 bases lying between them. CDR3 protein: CASSMPPSSTRTGEQYF. CDR3 coding DNA: TGTGCCAGTAGTATGCCCCCATCGTCGACTCGTACTGGCGAGCAGTACTTC.

Comment on this clonotype: An end of the junction differs from the germline gene, which may be a read error. This rearrangement joins TRBV27 to TRBJ1-1; D is ambiguous. Per the germline V gene, CDR1 is MNHEY and CDR2 is SMNVEV (reference sequence). The CDR3 is 14 residues long. The CDR3 loop reads CASSLSQMNAEAFF. CDR3 in DNA: TGTGCCAGCAGTTTAAGTCAGATGAACGCTGAAGCTTTCTTT.

This chain connects TRBV29-1 to TRBJ2-7, with no clear D. The CDR3 loop spans 11 amino acids. V was cut by 1 base and J by 3 bases, with 4 bases left in between. The V gene's germline CDR1 is SQVTM and CDR2 ANQGSEA. The CDR3 reads CSVEGNYEQYF. In nucleotides, the CDR3 is TGCAGCGTTGAAGGCAACTACGAGCAGTACTTC.

This chain links TRBV29-1 with TRBJ1-2, with a tentative D call TRBD1 (5 bases). The CDR3 length is 13 residues. Looked up from germline, CDR1 is SQVTM and CDR2 is ANQGSEA. Deletions cut 4 bases from V and 5 bases from J, with 14 bases between. The CDR3 sequence is CSVGDRLLYGYTF. The CDR3 nucleotides are TGCAGCGTTGGTGACAGACTACTTTATGGCTACACCTTC.